The T cell receptor beta chain under discussion was sequenced for a study of Ad26.COV2.S vaccination and SARS-CoV-2 variants. Treatment: some 19 received Ad26.COV2.S at low or high dose, single or two shots; about five received placebo; per-sample allocation not given. On day 63 after the first injection, vaccine and placebo recipients gave samples. This clone has a count of ten or more. The protocol was immunoSEQ multiplex PCR, while the TCRdb copy is restricted to in-frame clones and leaves out a portion. The data hold about 250,000 clones, with about 89% observed a single time. This sequence was found in a person aged 18 to 59 who received the Ad26.COV2.S COVID-19 vaccine or a placebo. Sequencing used peripheral blood, obtained in a trial of Ad26.COV2.S vaccine versus placebo.

The CDR3 here is CSVVRGLGYTF. CDR3 DNA sequence: TGCAGCGTTGTAAGGGGACTCGGCTACACCTTC. The chain is built from TRBV29-1 and TRBJ1-2; D perhaps matches TRBD1 (5 bases). The CDR3 is 11 amino acids. Germline V gene lookup returns CDR1 SQVTM and CDR2 ANQGSEA. Trimming stripped 4 bases from V and 8 bases from J, with 11 bases between.